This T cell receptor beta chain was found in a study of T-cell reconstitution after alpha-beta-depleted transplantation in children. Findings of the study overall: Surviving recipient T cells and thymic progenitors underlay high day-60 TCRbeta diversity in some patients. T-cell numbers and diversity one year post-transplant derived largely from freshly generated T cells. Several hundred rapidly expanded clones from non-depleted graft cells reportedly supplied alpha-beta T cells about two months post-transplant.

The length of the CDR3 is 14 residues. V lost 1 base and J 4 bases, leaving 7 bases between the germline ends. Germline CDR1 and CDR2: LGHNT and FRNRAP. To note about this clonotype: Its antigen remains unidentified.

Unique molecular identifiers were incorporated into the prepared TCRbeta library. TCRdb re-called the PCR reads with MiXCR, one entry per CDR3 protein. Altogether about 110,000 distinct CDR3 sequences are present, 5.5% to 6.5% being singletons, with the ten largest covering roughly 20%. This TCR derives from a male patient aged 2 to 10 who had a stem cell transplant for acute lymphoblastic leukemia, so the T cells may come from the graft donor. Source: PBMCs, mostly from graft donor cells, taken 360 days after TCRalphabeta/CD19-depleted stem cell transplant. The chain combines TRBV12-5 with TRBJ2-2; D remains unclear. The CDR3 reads CASGLASSTGELFF. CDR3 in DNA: TGTGCTAGTGGTTTGGCCTCTAGCACCGGGGAGCTGTTTTTT.